The 26 T cell receptor beta chains given below trace back to one sample, sequenced in a study of blood T cells in healthy people across ages. Next came a second PCR, run for about 7 to 11 cycles, which used a sample-barcoded 5' primer along with a J-beta primer mix. TCRdb reprocessed the 5' RACE reads with MiXCR, giving one entry per CDR3 protein. The sample lists hundreds of thousands of distinct CDR3 sequences, approximately 29% occurring once. The specimen was blood. These receptors all come from a woman of 80 years or more in good health.

About this clonotype: At one boundary the junction diverges from the germline segment, which might be a read error. V usage is TRBV6-6 and J usage is TRBJ1-2; D is ambiguous. Per germline, CDR1 MNHNY and CDR2 SVGAGI (reference sequence). The CDR3 sequence is 12 residues long. The CDR3 sequence: CAGSFPGDGYTF. CDR3 nucleotide sequence: TGTGCCGGCAGTTTCCCCGGGGATGGCTACACCTTC.

In this sample, this clonotype turned up many times. The J gene is TRBJ2-1, the V gene TRBV30; 11 bases are a match to TRBD2. V dropped 2 bases and J dropped 3; count of bases not matched to a gene: 3. Per the germline V gene, CDR1 is GTSNPN and CDR2 is SVGIG (reference sequence). The CDR3 is made up of 15 amino acids. CDR3 loop: CAWSIGTSGYNEQFF. As DNA, the CDR3 is TGTGCCTGGAGTATTGGGACTAGCGGCTACAATGAGCAGTTCTTC.

As regards this clonotype: One end of the junction fails to match germline, which may point to a read error. This chain joins TRBV4-2 and TRBJ2-3; TRBD2 aligns across 7 bases. CDR1 is LGHNA and CDR2 is YNFKEQ in the germline V gene. There are 20 residues in the CDR3. CDR3: CASSQKGGRGGPLSTDAQYF. DNA for the CDR3: TGTGCCAGCAGCCAGAAGGGAGGGCGGGGAGGCCCCTTAAGCACAGATGCGCAGTATTTT.

This clonotype showed up just a few times. The V call is TRBV29-1, the J call TRBJ2-2; TRBD1 or TRBD2 may be the D gene (6 bases each). The V gene lost 0 bases and the J gene lost 4 bases, with 12 bases spanning the gap. Germline CDR1 reads SQVTM; CDR2 reads ANQGSEA. The CDR3 totals 15 residues. The CDR3, as DNA: TGCAGCGTTGAAGATCCAGGGGAGGTCACCGGGGAGCTGTTTTTT. This sequence encodes CSVEDPGEVTGELFF.

This clonotype occurred once. One base away lies a much larger clone, so this may be a sequencing read error. The genes are TRBV30 and TRBJ2-4, with a weak D call TRBD2 (8 bases). The last part of the DNA fits TRBJ2-7 better; the J call may be wrong. This CDR3 is 14 amino acids long. Germline assignment: CDR1 GTSNPN and CDR2 SVGIG (reference sequence). The CDR3 nucleotides read TGTGCCTGGAGTCGGGAGGGGGCCTGGAGCGAGCAGTACTTC. Protein: CAWSREGAWSEQYF.

Details on this clonotype: A clone one base away is much larger, so this may be a read error. This chain joins TRBV7-8 and TRBJ2-1, with TRBD2 matching over 9 bases. This CDR3 has 17 amino acids. Looked up from germline, CDR1 is SGHVS and CDR2 is FQNEAQ. V lost 4 bases to trimming and J lost 10 bases; unmatched junction nucleotides: 17. CDR3 sequence reads: CASSSEGGGGAMGEQFF. Here the CDR3 DNA reads TGTGCCAGCAGCTCAGAAGGAGGCGGGGGGGCCATGGGGGAGCAGTTCTTC.

The chain couples TRBV24-1 to TRBJ2-3, with a possible D match to TRBD1 (6 bases). Deletions cut 4 bases from V and 7 bases from J, with 17 bases between. The CDR3 length is 15 residues. Germline lookup yields CDR1 KGHDR and CDR2 SFDVKD. The CDR3 bases are TGTGCCACCAGTGACTCACAGGGTTTGAGTCATACGCAGTATTTT. It yields the protein CATSDSQGLSHTQYF.

This clonotype was seen more than once but under ten times. The chain recombines TRBV11-1 with TRBJ2-7, with 9 bases matching TRBD1. The CDR3 runs to 14 residues. J gave up 5 bases and V 5 bases, and 7 bases lay outside the gene matches. Germline CDR1 is SGHAT and CDR2 is FQDESV (reference sequence). CDR3: CASSPTGGWDEQYF. The DNA for the CDR3 is TGTGCCAGCAGCCCGACAGGGGGGTGGGACGAGCAGTACTTC. Using reference TRBV11-1 and TRBJ2-7 for the parts outside the CDR3, the full variable domain is EAEVAQSPRYKITEKSQAVAFWCDPISGHATLYWYRQILGQGPELLVQFQDESVVDDSQLPKDRFSAERLKGVDSTLKIQPAELGDSAMYLCASSPTGGWDEQYFGPGTRLTVT.

In regard to this clonotype: This may come from a read error, since a much larger clone is one base off. No DNA is shown, since the ends of the CDR3 on it are uncertain; the CDR3 is the one TCRdb lists. The chain links TRBV4-3 to TRBJ1-5; the table's D call of TRBD1 was not tested on the DNA. The CDR3 spans 20 residues, counting both ends. Germline V gene data show CDR1 as LGHNA and CDR2 as YSLEER. CDR3 protein: CASTKVGSGTTPLLNQPRHF.

In its sample, this clonotype was seen many times. The CDR3 spells CASSPRGRANEKLFF. The CDR3, as DNA: TGTGCCAGCAGCCCGCGGGGTAGAGCTAATGAAAAACTGTTTTTT. The chain joins TRBV12-3 or TRBV12-4 to TRBJ1-4; no clear D gene. V was cut by 6 bases and J by 3 bases, with 14 bases left in between. This CDR3 has 15 residues.

The table lists this clonotype with many counts. The V and J genes are TRBV20-1 and TRBJ2-3; the match to TRBD2 covers 10 bases. Germline lookup yields CDR1 DFQATT and CDR2 SNEGSKA (reference sequence). The CDR3 covers 18 residues. The J segment lost 2 bases and the V segment lost 5 bases, leaving 16 bases of the junction unmatched. Here the CDR3 DNA reads TGCAGTGCTCAGAGTATAGCGGGGGGCGATGGATTCACAGATACGCAGTATTTT. It codes for CSAQSIAGGDGFTDTQYF.

This chain joins TRBV12-3 or TRBV12-4 and TRBJ1-2, with D unresolved. This CDR3 is built from 15 residues. The germline V and J ends were trimmed by 6 bases and 0 bases, with 14 bases remaining between them. The CDR3 DNA is TGTGCCAGCAGGGAAAAAGGTGTAGCTAACTATGGCTACACCTTC. Protein sequence: CASREKGVANYGYTF.

This clonotype appeared a few times. The chain couples TRBV10-3 to TRBJ2-3; the match to TRBD2 covers 7 bases. The V gene end was trimmed by 6 bases and the J gene end by 2 bases; junction bases not matched to a gene: 11. The CDR3 runs 16 residues. Germline CDR1 reads ENHRY; CDR2 reads SYGVKD. The CDR3 DNA sequence: TGTGCCATCAGGGGGCTACTAGCGACTACCACAGATACGCAGTATTTT. As protein: CAIRGLLATTTDTQYF.

With regard to this clonotype: A single base separates this from a much larger clone, so it may be a read error. This chain links TRBV7-2 with TRBJ2-7; D perhaps matches TRBD2 (7 bases). The germline CDR1 and CDR2 sequences are SGHTA and FQGNSA. The CDR3 length is 15 residues. The germline V and J ends were trimmed by 8 bases and 7 bases, with 24 bases remaining between them. CDR3 sequence: CASERAAGAGHEQYF. The DNA for the CDR3 is TGTGCCAGCGAAAGAGCGGCGGGGGCTGGCCATGAGCAGTACTTC.

Concerning this clonotype: A much larger clone lies a single base off, so this may be a read error. The V and J genes are TRBV20-1 and TRBJ2-3, with D perhaps given as TRBD1 or TRBD2 (5 bases each). The CDR3 sequence is 16 residues long. In germline, CDR1 is DFQATT, CDR2 SNEGSKA (reference sequence). Trimming removed 4 bases from V and 2 bases from J, with 19 bases in between. The CDR3 nucleotides are TGCAGTGCTAAGAGGGGCGTCGAGGGGACCACAGATACGCAGTATTTT. This gives the protein CSAKRGVEGTTDTQYF.

This clonotype was seen once. The gene calls are TRBV7-9 and TRBJ2-1; 9 positions agree with TRBD1. The CDR3 has 16 amino acids. The V gene end was trimmed by 2 bases and the J gene end by 3 bases; junction bases not matched to a gene: 5. The V gene's germline CDR1 is SEHNR and CDR2 FQNEAQ (reference sequence). The CDR3 loop reads CASSLRGQGYYNEQFF. Written as DNA, the CDR3 is TGTGCCAGCAGCTTACGTGGACAGGGGTACTACAATGAGCAGTTCTTC.

With regard to this clonotype: A junction end diverges from the germline sequence, so it may reflect a read error. The CDR3 region has the DNA TGTGCCTGGAGGAGGGAATCAACTAATGACAAACTGTTTTTT. Amino acids: CAWRRESTNDKLFF. The J gene is TRBJ1-4, the V gene TRBV30; D is unresolved. From germline, CDR1 is GTSNPN and CDR2 SVGIG (reference sequence). The CDR3 has 14 amino acids.

The rearrangement links TRBV9 to TRBJ1-1; TRBD1 matches 9 bases. Losses at the gene ends were 4 bases for V and 10 bases for J; bases not matched to a gene: 5. The V gene's germline CDR1 is SGDLS and CDR2 YYNGEE. This CDR3 spans 12 amino acids. CDR3: CASSIGTGRAFF. In DNA form, the CDR3 reads TGTGCCAGCAGCATCGGGACAGGGAGAGCTTTCTTT.

The sample holds many counts of this clonotype. The chain has TRBV6-6 and TRBJ2-1; perhaps TRBD2 as D (6 bases). With 8 bases removed from V and 7 bases from J, the gap between germline ends came to 15 bases. The germline CDR1 and CDR2 sequences are MNHNY and SVGAGI (reference sequence). The CDR3 contains 13 residues. The CDR3 reads CASLVGGGNEQFF. DNA of the CDR3: TGTGCCAGCCTCGTCGGGGGTGGGAATGAGCAGTTCTTC.

In this sample, this clonotype turned up many times. The V gene is TRBV6-1, the J gene TRBJ2-5, with 11 nucleotides matching TRBD1. CDR3 size: 17 residues. Losses at the gene ends were 2 bases for V and 6 bases for J; bases not matched to a gene: 11. Germline-derived CDR1 and CDR2 are MNHNS and SASEGT. The chain's CDR3 is CASSESSVGTGGKTQYF. The CDR3 DNA sequence: TGTGCCAGCAGTGAAAGTAGTGTGGGGACAGGGGGAAAGACCCAGTACTTC.

With regard to this clonotype: The limits of the CDR3 on the DNA are not certain, so only TCRdb's listed CDR3 is given. The chain couples TRBV7-6 to TRBJ2-1; the DNA was not used to check the table's D call, TRBD2. Including both end residues, the CDR3 is 18 amino acids long. In germline, CDR1 is SGHVS, CDR2 FNYEAQ. The CDR3 reads CASSARLAGTNNEQFFVF.

The V call is TRBV21-1, the J call TRBJ1-5; the table gives TRBD1 as D, unverified against the DNA. TRBV21-1 is a documented pseudogene. This CDR3 has 17 amino acids. CDR3 nucleotide sequence: TGTGCCAGCAGCTCATATGACGGGAAGAAGGCGGATCAGCCCCAGCATTTT. It is translated as CASSSYDGKKADQPQHF.

On this clonotype: This may be a read error, as it is one base from a much larger clone. V usage is TRBV11-3 and J usage is TRBJ2-1; TRBD2 matches 9 bases. V was pared by 3 bases and J by 6 bases, with 9 bases of the junction left unmatched. The CDR3 totals 16 residues. Germline loops: CDR1 SGHNT, CDR2 YENEEA. In nucleotides, the CDR3 is TGTGCCAGCAGCTTTTATAGCGGGGGTAGGGGCAATGAGCAGTTCTTC. Translation: CASSFYSGGRGNEQFF.

This clonotype occurred many times. The chain employs TRBV9 and TRBJ2-1; 7 bases map to TRBD2. Germline trimming cut 4 bases from V and 6 bases from J; bases unmatched to any gene: 13. CDR1 and CDR2 (germline): SGDLS, YYNGEE. The CDR3 is 16 residues long. The CDR3 protein is CASSRAVGGLRNEQFF. The CDR3 region has the DNA TGTGCCAGCAGCCGAGCGGTGGGGGGGTTACGCAATGAGCAGTTCTTC.

This rearrangement joins TRBV4-1 to TRBJ1-1; unclear D gene. CDR3 length: 13 amino acids. Per the germline V gene, CDR1 is MGHRA and CDR2 is YSYEKL. V lost 1 base, J lost 7 bases, and 10 bases lay in between. CDR3 sequence (DNA): TGCGCCAGCAGCCAAGCCCCCGGGTATGAAGCTTTCTTT. This codes for CASSQAPGYEAFF.

This clonotype was observed many times. DNA for the CDR3: TGCGCCAGCAGCCAAGATCCAGCGGGGGGGACGGGAGATACGCAGTATTTT. This codes for CASSQDPAGGTGDTQYF. The chain joins TRBV4-3 to TRBJ2-3; TRBD2 agrees at 10 bases. V was clipped by 0 bases and J by 5 bases; unmatched bases: 8. CDR3 length equals 17 residues. Germline V gives CDR1 LGHNA, CDR2 YSLEER.